This record covers a single T cell receptor (beta chain). These data come from a study of blood T cell repertoires in COVID-19. Original analysis: How many nucleated cells were present was estimated from reference gene primer amplification. Assay used: immunoSEQ multiplex PCR; TCRdb lists only in-frame clones, some missing. The V and J calls and clone size were taken over from that table, and D and trimming were inferred from the DNA. The table lists tens of thousands of clones, 83% of them singletons, with about 1.8% in the top ten. The V gene's germline CDR1 is MNHEY and CDR2 SMNVEV (reference sequence). Trimming removed 2 bases from V and 8 bases from J, with 15 bases in between. CDR3 length: 14 amino acids.

The V gene is TRBV27, the J gene TRBJ1-2, with TRBD1 as a possible D gene (6 bases). The clonotype comes from a woman aged 60-75 years with acute or convalescent COVID-19. The sequencing sample was made of peripheral blood. The CDR3 here is CASSLGTGSRGYTF. In DNA form, the CDR3 reads TGTGCCAGCAGTTTAGGAACAGGGAGTCGCGGCTACACCTTC.